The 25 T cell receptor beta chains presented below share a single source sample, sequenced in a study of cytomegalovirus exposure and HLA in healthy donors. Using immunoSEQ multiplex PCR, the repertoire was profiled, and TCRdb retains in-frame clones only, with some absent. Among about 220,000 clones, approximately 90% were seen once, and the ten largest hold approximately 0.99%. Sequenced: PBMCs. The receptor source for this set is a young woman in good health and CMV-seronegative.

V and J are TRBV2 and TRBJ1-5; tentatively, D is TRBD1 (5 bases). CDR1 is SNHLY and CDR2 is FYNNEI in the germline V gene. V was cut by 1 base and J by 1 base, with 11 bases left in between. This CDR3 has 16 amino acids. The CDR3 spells CASSEGGRRSNQPQHF. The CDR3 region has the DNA TGTGCCAGCAGTGAAGGGGGGAGGAGGAGCAATCAGCCCCAGCATTTT.

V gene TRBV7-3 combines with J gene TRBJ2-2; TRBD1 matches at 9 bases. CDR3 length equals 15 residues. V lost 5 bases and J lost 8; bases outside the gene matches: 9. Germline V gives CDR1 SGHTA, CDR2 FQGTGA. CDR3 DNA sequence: TGTGCCAGCAGCGCCGCCAACAGGGGGCAGGGGGAGCTGTTTTTT. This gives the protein CASSAANRGQGELFF.

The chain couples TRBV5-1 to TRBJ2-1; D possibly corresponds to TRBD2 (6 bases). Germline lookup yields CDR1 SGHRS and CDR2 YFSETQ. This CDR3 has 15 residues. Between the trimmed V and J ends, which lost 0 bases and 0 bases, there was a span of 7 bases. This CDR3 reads CASSLVGSSYNEQFF. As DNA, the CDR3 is TGCGCCAGCAGCTTGGTCGGGAGCTCCTACAATGAGCAGTTCTTC.

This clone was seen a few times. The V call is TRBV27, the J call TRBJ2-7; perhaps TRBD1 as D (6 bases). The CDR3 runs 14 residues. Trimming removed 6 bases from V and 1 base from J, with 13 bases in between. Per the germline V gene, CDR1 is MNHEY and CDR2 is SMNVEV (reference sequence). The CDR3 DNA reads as TGTGCCAGCAGCCCTGACAGGCCATCCTACGAGCAGTACTTC. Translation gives CASSPDRPSYEQYF.

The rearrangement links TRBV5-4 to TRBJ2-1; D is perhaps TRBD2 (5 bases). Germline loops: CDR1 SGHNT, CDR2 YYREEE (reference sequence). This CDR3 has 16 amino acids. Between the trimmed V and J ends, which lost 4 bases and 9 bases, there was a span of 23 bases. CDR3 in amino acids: CASSNLTGPSAGEQFF. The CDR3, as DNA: TGTGCCAGCAGCAACCTCACCGGGCCCTCGGCGGGTGAGCAGTTCTTC.

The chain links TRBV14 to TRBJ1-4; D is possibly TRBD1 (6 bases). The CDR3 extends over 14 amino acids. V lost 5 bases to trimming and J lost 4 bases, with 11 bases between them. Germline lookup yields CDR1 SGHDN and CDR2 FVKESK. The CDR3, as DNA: TGTGCCAGCAGCTTGGACAGCTATAATGAAAAACTGTTTTTT. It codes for CASSLDSYNEKLFF.

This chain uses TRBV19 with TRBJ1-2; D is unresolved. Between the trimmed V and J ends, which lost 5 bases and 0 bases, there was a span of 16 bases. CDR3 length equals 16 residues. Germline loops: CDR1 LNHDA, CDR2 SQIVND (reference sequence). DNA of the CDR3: TGTGCCAGTAGTTCCGGCCGGGTAGGCTCTAACTATGGCTACACCTTC. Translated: CASSSGRVGSNYGYTF.

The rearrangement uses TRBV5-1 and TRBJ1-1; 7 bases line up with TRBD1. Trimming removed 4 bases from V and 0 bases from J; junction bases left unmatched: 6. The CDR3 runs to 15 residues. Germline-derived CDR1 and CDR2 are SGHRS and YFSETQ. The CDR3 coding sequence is TGCGCCAGCAGCCCTTCTGACAGGGTGAACACTGAAGCTTTCTTT. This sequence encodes CASSPSDRVNTEAFF.

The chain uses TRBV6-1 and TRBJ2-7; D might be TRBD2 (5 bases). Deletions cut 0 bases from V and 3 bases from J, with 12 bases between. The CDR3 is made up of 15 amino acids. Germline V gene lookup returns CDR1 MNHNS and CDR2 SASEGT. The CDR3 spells CASSEAWERNYEQYF. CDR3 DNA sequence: TGTGCCAGCAGTGAAGCCTGGGAGCGTAACTACGAGCAGTACTTC.

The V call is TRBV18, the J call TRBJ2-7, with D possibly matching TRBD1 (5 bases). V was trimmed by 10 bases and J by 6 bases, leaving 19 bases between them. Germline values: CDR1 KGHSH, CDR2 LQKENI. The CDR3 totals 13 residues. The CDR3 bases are TGTGCCACCTCCGTGTTCAGGGTCGGCGAGCAGTACTTC. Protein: CATSVFRVGEQYF.

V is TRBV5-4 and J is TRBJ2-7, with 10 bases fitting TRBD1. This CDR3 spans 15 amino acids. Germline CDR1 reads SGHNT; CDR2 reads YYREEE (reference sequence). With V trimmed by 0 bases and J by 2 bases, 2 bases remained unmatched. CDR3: CASSLVGTGAYEQYF. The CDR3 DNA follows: TGTGCCAGCAGCTTGGTTGGGACAGGGGCCTACGAGCAGTACTTC.

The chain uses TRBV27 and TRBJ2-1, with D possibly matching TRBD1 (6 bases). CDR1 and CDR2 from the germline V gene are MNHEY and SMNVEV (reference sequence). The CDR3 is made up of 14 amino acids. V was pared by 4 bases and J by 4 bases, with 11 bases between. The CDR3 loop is CASSSMDSYNEQFF. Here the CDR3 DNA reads TGTGCCAGCAGTTCCATGGACAGTTACAATGAGCAGTTCTTC.

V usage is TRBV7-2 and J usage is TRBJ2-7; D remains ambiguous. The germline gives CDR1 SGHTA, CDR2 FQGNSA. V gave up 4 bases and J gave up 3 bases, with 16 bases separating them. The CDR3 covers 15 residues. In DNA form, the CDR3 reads TGTGCCAGCAGCTCTTTAACAGCCCGTGGCTACGAGCAGTACTTC. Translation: CASSSLTARGYEQYF.

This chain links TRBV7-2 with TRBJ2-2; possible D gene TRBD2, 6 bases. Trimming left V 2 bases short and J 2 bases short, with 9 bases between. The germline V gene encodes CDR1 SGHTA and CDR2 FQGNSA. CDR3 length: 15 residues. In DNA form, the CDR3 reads TGTGCCAGCAGCTTATGGGGACTTAACACCGGGGAGCTGTTTTTT. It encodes CASSLWGLNTGELFF. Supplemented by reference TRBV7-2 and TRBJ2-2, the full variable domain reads GAGVSQSPSNKVTEKGKDVELRCDPISGHTALYWYRQSLGQGLEFLIYFQGNSAPDKSGLPSDRFSAERTGGSVSTLTIQRTQQEDSAVYLCASSLWGLNTGELFFGEGSRLTVL.

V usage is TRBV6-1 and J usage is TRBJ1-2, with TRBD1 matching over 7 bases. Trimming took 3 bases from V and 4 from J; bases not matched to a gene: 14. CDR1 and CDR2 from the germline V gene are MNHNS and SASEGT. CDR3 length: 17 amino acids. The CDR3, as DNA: TGTGCCAGCAGTGACCAATATCGCCGGGACAGCCGCTATGGCTACACCTTC. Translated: CASSDQYRRDSRYGYTF.

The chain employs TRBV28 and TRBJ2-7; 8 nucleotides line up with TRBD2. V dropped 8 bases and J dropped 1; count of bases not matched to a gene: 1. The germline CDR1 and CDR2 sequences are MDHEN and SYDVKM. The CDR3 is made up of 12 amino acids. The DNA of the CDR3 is TGTGCCAGCGCTAGCGGGTCCTACGAGCAGTACTTC. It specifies CASASGSYEQYF.

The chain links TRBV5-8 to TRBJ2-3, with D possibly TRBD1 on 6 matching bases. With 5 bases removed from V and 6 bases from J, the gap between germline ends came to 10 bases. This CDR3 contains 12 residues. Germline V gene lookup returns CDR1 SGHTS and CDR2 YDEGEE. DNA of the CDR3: TGTGCCAGCAGTGAAGGGGGTGATACGCAGTATTTT. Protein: CASSEGGDTQYF.

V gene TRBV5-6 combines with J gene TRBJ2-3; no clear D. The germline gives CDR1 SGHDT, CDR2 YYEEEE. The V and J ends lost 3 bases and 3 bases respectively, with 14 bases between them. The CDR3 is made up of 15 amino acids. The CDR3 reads CASSSTVLCTDTQYF. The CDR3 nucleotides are TGTGCCAGCAGCTCTACAGTCCTTTGTACAGATACGCAGTATTTT.

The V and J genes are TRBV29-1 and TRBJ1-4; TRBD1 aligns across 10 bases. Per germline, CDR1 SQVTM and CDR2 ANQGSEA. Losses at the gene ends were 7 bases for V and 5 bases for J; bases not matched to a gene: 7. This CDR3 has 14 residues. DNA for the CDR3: TGCAGCGGGACGGGACAGGGGACGAATGAAAAACTGTTTTTT. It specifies CSGTGQGTNEKLFF.

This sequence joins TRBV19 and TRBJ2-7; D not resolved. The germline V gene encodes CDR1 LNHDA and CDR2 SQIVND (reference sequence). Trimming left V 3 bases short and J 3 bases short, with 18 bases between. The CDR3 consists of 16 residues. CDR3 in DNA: TGTGCCAGTAGTATTACGCCCGGTAGCAGTTTCTACGAGCAGTACTTC. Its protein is CASSITPGSSFYEQYF.

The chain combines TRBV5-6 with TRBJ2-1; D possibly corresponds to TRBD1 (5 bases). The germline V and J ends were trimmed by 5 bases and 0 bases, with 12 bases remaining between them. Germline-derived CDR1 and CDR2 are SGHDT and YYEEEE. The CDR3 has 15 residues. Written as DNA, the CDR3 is TGTGCCAGCAGGGGGCGTGCTAGCTCCTACAATGAGCAGTTCTTC. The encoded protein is CASRGRASSYNEQFF.

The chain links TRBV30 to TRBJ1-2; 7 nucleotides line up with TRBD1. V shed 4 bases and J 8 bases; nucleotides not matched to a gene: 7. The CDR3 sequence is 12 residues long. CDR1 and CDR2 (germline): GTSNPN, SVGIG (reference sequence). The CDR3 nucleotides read TGTGCCTGGAACAGGGGAGGTTGGGGCTACACCTTC. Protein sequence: CAWNRGGWGYTF.

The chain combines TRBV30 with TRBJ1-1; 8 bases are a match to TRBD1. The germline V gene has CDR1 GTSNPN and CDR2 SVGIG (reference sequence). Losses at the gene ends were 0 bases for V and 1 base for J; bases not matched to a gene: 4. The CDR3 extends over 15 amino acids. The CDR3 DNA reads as TGTGCCTGGAGTGTCTGGACAGGGCGGAACACTGAAGCTTTCTTT. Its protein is CAWSVWTGRNTEAFF.

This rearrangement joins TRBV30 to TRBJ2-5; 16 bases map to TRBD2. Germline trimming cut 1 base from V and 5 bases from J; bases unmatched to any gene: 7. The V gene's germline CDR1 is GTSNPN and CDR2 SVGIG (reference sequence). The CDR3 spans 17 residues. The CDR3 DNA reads TGTGCCTGGAGTGATGGGACTAGCGGGAGGGCCAGGGAGACCCAGTACTTC. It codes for CAWSDGTSGRARETQYF.

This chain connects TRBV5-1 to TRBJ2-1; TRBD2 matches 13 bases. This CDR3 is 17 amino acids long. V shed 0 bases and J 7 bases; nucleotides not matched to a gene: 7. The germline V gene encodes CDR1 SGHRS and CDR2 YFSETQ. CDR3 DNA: TGCGCCAGCAGCTTGGAACTAGCGGGAGGGATAGGGAATGAGCAGTTCTTC. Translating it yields CASSLELAGGIGNEQFF.